The 10 T cell receptor beta chains below come from one sample, sequenced in a study of T-cell memory formation after mild COVID-19. TCRdb called the 5' RACE reads again in MiXCR, with one record for every CDR3 protein. Among roughly 410,000 distinct CDR3 sequences, 24% were seen once, and the ten largest hold about 8.7%. What was sequenced was PBMCs or a T cell subset sorted from them (not recorded which). The receptors originated from an adult woman who had mild COVID-19 (a few samples of this study predate the infection). Cell type and time point are not known.

This clonotype has only a few counts. The chain carries TRBV5-1 and TRBJ2-3, with TRBD2 as a possible D gene (5 bases). The CDR3 is made up of 16 amino acids. The germline CDR1 and CDR2 sequences are SGHRS and YFSETQ. Trimming removed 3 bases at V and 0 bases at J, with 14 bases between. Here the CDR3 DNA reads TGCGCCAGCAGCTCTGGAGGTTCTTCTAGCACAGATACGCAGTATTTT. This codes for CASSSGGSSSTDTQYF. Combining the CDR3 with reference TRBV5-1 and TRBJ2-3 gives the whole variable domain KAGVTQTPRYLIKTRGQQVTLSCSPISGHRSVSWYQQTPGQGLQFLFEYFSETQRNKGNFPGRFSGRQFSNSRSEMNVSTLELGDSALYLCASSSGGSSSTDTQYFGPGTRLTVL.

A few counts support this clonotype. The J gene is TRBJ2-7, the V gene TRBV5-1, with D perhaps TRBD2 (6 bases). Germline CDR1 is SGHRS and CDR2 is YFSETQ. The CDR3 has 15 amino acids. Trimming left V 1 base short and J 3 bases short, with 14 bases between. CDR3 region: CASSLQGGDRYEQYF. The CDR3 region has the DNA TGCGCCAGCAGCTTGCAAGGAGGGGACCGCTACGAGCAGTACTTC.

This clonotype has only a few counts. The rearrangement links TRBV27 to TRBJ2-7, with D perhaps matching TRBD2 (6 bases). The V end lost 7 bases, the J end lost 2 bases, and 18 bases lay between the germline ends. Per germline, CDR1 MNHEY and CDR2 SMNVEV (reference sequence). The CDR3 length is 15 residues. CDR3 DNA: TGTGCCAGCATGGCCCCGGGACTCGCCCCCTACGAGCAGTACTTC. Protein: CASMAPGLAPYEQYF.

V gene TRBV4-1 combines with J gene TRBJ1-4, with a weak D call TRBD1 (5 bases). The CDR3 extends over 16 amino acids. V was clipped by 4 bases and J by 6 bases, with 18 bases between them. Germline V gene lookup returns CDR1 MGHRA and CDR2 YSYEKL. The CDR3 reads CASSPNERVGDEKLFF. In nucleotides, the CDR3 is TGCGCCAGCAGCCCTAACGAAAGGGTAGGGGATGAAAAACTGTTTTTT.

This clonotype has ten or more counts. The chain uses TRBV6-1 and TRBJ2-3; 9 positions match TRBD2. CDR3 size: 15 residues. Trimming cost V 6 bases and J 4 bases; bases outside gene matches: 8. CDR1 MNHNS and CDR2 SASEGT come from the germline V gene. CDR3 DNA: TGTGCCAGCAGAGCTCTTAGCGGGGGCTCAGATACGCAGTATTTT. This encodes CASRALSGGSDTQYF.

The chain employs TRBV24-1 and TRBJ1-3; 9 nucleotides line up with TRBD1. The germline V gene encodes CDR1 KGHDR and CDR2 SFDVKD. The V and J ends lost 6 bases and 0 bases, in that order; junction bases with no gene match: 17. The CDR3 is 20 residues long. The CDR3 sequence is CATSHSPTSTGGFSGNTIYF. CDR3 bases: TGTGCCACCAGTCATTCGCCTACATCGACAGGGGGATTCTCTGGAAACACCATATATTTT.

CDR3: CASSYWHTNTEAFF. CDR3 bases: TGTGCCAGCAGTTACTGGCATACGAACACTGAAGCTTTCTTT. J is TRBJ1-1 and V is TRBV6-2 or TRBV6-3, with no clear D. CDR3 length: 14 residues. CDR1 is MNHEY, CDR2 SVGEGT, per germline. Trimming stripped 1 base from V and 1 base from J, with 7 bases between.

This clonotype has only a few counts. This sequence joins TRBV24-1 and TRBJ2-1, with TRBD1 as a possible D gene (8 bases). From germline, CDR1 is KGHDR and CDR2 SFDVKD. V lost 5 bases to trimming and J lost 10 bases, with 20 bases between them. CDR3 length: 15 amino acids. The CDR3 sequence is CATSVNRGGLWEQFF. CDR3 bases: TGTGCCACCAGTGTAAACAGGGGGGGACTATGGGAGCAGTTCTTC.

The genes are TRBV12-3 or TRBV12-4 and TRBJ1-1; 9 bases fit TRBD1. This CDR3 contains 14 residues. Trimming took 7 bases from V and 1 from J; bases not matched to a gene: 4. CDR3 DNA sequence: TGTGCCAGCAACCCGGGACAGGGGAACACTGAAGCTTTCTTT. As protein: CASNPGQGNTEAFF.

This clonotype has just a few counts. The V gene is TRBV25-1, the J gene TRBJ2-2, with 10 positions matching TRBD1. The V segment lost 3 bases and the J segment 7 bases; nucleotides outside the gene matches: 5. Germline lookup yields CDR1 MGHDK and CDR2 SYGVNS. The CDR3 contains 15 residues. The CDR3: CASSETGGASGELFF. DNA of the CDR3: TGTGCCAGCAGTGAGACAGGGGGCGCGAGCGGGGAGCTGTTTTTT.